A selection of T cell receptor beta chains follows, all from one sample in a study of T cells in Graves' hyperthyroidism and ophthalmopathy. In TCRdb, the multiplex PCR reads were re-called with MiXCR into one record per CDR3 protein. This sample has under 400,000 distinct CDR3 sequences, with about 14% found just once. Sequenced sample: blood. The receptors originated from a woman aged 60-75 years with Graves' hyperthyroidism. Both conserved end residues are part of each CDR3. D genes are given only for firm matches. Only part of the rows carry a size: once, few, many, or a class if the clone is expanded.

j_call cdr3_length v_call clone_size d_call cdr3_nt cdr3_aa
TRBJ2-3 16 TRBV11-2 many TRBD2 TGTGCCAGCAGCAACCTAGCGGGAAGTAGCACAGATACGCAGTATTTT CASSNLAGSSTDTQYF
TRBJ2-5 15 TRBV6-1 few TRBD2 TGTGCCAGCAGACCCCGACTAGCGCCCCAAGAGACCCAGTACTTC CASRPRLAPQETQYF
TRBJ2-5 13 TRBV20-1 many - TGCAGTGCTAGCAGGGCCGCCGTCGAGACCCAGTACTTC CSASRAAVETQYF
TRBJ2-1 14 TRBV6-2/TRBV6-3 many - TGTGCCAGCACTCGCCAGTCCGGGTACAATGAGCAGTTCTTC CASTRQSGYNEQFF
TRBJ2-3 12 TRBV6-1 many - TGTGCCAGCTCCCCGTTTGGGGATACGCAGTATTTT CASSPFGDTQYF
TRBJ2-1 15 TRBV7-2 many - TGTGCCAGCAGCCCCAGACTAGTGTGGCAAGGTGAGCAGTTCTTC CASSPRLVWQGEQFF
TRBJ2-7 15 TRBV20-1 - TRBD1 TGCAGTGCTAGGCCCCAGGGGGCGCCGCGGTACGAGCAGTACTTC CSARPQGAPRYEQYF
TRBJ1-5 16 TRBV30 many - TGTGCCTGGAGTCTTAAAGGCGTAAGGCGCAATCAGCCCCAGCATTTT CAWSLKGVRRNQPQHF
TRBJ1-5 14 TRBV6-1 - TRBD1 TGTGCCAGCACAGGGGGCGCGGGCAATCAGCCCCAGCATTTT CASTGGAGNQPQHF
TRBJ1-3 17 TRBV3-1 few - TGTGCCAGCAGCCAAGTTGGCGCGGTAGACTCTGGAAACACCATATATTTT CASSQVGAVDSGNTIYF
TRBJ2-7 15 TRBV2 - - TGTGCCAGCTTGGAACCGGGGCGGTTCTCCTACGAGCAGTACTTC CASLEPGRFSYEQYF
TRBJ2-7 17 TRBV12-5 many TRBD2 TGTGCTAGTGGTTTTCCCTTACTAGCGAAAAGCTCCTACGAGCAGTACTTC CASGFPLLAKSSYEQYF
TRBJ1-4 15 TRBV4-2 - TRBD1 TGTGCCAGCAGAGGTACAGGGGGAGCTAATGAAAAACTGTTTTTT CASRGTGGANEKLFF
TRBJ2-7 14 TRBV12-3/TRBV12-4 many - TGTGCCAGCAGACTCGAGGCAGGGGACTACGAGCAGTACTTC CASRLEAGDYEQYF
TRBJ1-2 17 TRBV10-3 many - TGTGCCATCAGTGAGGGATTAGGCAGCGACGCTAACTATGGCTACACCTTC CAISEGLGSDANYGYTF
TRBJ1-2 15 TRBV19 - - TGTGCCAGTAGTGACGCCGGACAGTTCATCTATGGCTACACCTTC CASSDAGQFIYGYTF
TRBJ1-5 12 TRBV20-1 - - TGCAGTGCTAGTACAGGCAATCAGCCCCAGCATTTT CSASTGNQPQHF
TRBJ2-1 13 TRBV12-5 few - TGTGCTAGTGGTTTGGTAGGATGGAATGAGCAGTTCTTC CASGLVGWNEQFF
TRBJ2-1 17 TRBV11-2 once TRBD2 TGTGCCAGCAGCTTAGGCCCCCTAGCGGGAACCTACAATGAGCAGTTCTTC CASSLGPLAGTYNEQFF
TRBJ2-7 9 TRBV20-1 - - TGCGGACCCCGTTTACAGCAGTACTTC CGPRLQQYF
TRBJ2-7 15 TRBV7-2 - - TGTGCCAGCAGCATTAGCCTCGGGAGTTTGTACGAGCAGTACTTC CASSISLGSLYEQYF
TRBJ2-1 15 TRBV10-3 many - TGTGCCATCAGTGAGGTCGCAAGCGGAAGCAATGAGCAGTTCTTC CAISEVASGSNEQFF
TRBJ2-7 13 TRBV12-3/TRBV12-4 many TRBD1 TGTGCCAGCAGCCCGGGACAGCGATCAGAGCAGTACTTC CASSPGQRSEQYF
TRBJ2-7 17 TRBV28 many TRBD2 TGTGCCAGCAGTTTCGGGGGTGGGCTAGCGGGGCACTACGAGCAGTACTTC CASSFGGGLAGHYEQYF
TRBJ2-6 15 TRBV7-9 few - TGTGCCAGCCCCGACAGAGACTCTGGGGCCAACGTCCTGACTTTC CASPDRDSGANVLTF
TRBJ2-7 13 TRBV3-1 many - TGTGCCAGCAGCTACTTGGAAGCCTACGAGCAGTACTTC CASSYLEAYEQYF
TRBJ1-5 13 TRBV19 many - TGTGCCAGTAGTATAGAGGTCTATCAGCCCCAGCATTTT CASSIEVYQPQHF
TRBJ1-5 15 TRBV5-6 many - TGTGCCAGCAGCCCCAGACACCTGAGCAATCAGCCCCAGCATTTT CASSPRHLSNQPQHF
TRBJ2-1 19 TRBV19 - - TGTGCCAGTAGTACCCTGACAATCCAGACTATTACGACCTACAATGAGCAGTTCTTC CASSTLTIQTITTYNEQFF
TRBJ2-1 19 TRBV30 - TRBD2 TGTGCCTGGAGCGGAGGGACTAGCGGGAAAAGGGCTTCCTACAATGAGCAGTTCTTC CAWSGGTSGKRASYNEQFF
TRBJ2-1 15 TRBV7-9 many TRBD1 TGTGCCAGCAACTATTGGGACAGTACCTACAATGAGCAGTTCTTC CASNYWDSTYNEQFF
TRBJ2-1 16 TRBV11-3 few TRBD2 TGTGCCAGCAGCCAAGGACTAGCGGGAGGCCTCACTCGCCAGTTCTTC CASSQGLAGGLTRQFF
TRBJ2-6 15 TRBV7-6 - TRBD1 TGTGCCAGCAGCTGGACAGGGTTCGGGGCCAACGTCCTGACTTTC CASSWTGFGANVLTF
TRBJ1-1 16 TRBV3-1 few - TGTGCCAGCAGCCAAGTTTGGAACGCCGTGAACACTGAAGCTTTCTTT CASSQVWNAVNTEAFF
TRBJ2-1 15 TRBV5-5 many - TGTGCCAGCAGCCCGCAAGCTAGTAGTTACAATGAGCAGTTCTTC CASSPQASSYNEQFF
TRBJ2-7 14 TRBV7-2 - - TGTGCCAGCAGCTTACCGGTACAGGGCTACGAGCAGTACTTC CASSLPVQGYEQYF
TRBJ1-2 15 TRBV27 - - TGTGTCAGCAGTCTGCGAGGGAGGGCCAACTATGGCTACACCTTC CVSSLRGRANYGYTF
TRBJ1-2 15 TRBV5-5 many - TGTGCCAGCAGCTTTTGGACCGTGGGGGTCTATGGCTACACCTTC CASSFWTVGVYGYTF
TRBJ2-7 17 TRBV7-2 many - TGTGCCAGCAGCCCACGCCCCGGGACACCCGGGGCCTACGAGCAGTACTTC CASSPRPGTPGAYEQYF
TRBJ1-1 13 TRBV9 many - TGTGCCAGCAGCGTAGTGCCGGAGACTGAAGCTTTCTTT CASSVVPETEAFF
TRBJ2-1 15 TRBV9 - TRBD2 TGTGCCAGCAGCGCCCATGAGCGGGATTGGGGTGAGCAGTTCTTC CASSAHERDWGEQFF
TRBJ2-1 15 TRBV5-1 many - TGCGCCAGCAGCTTGGATGCCGGGAGCTACAATGAGCAGTTCTTC CASSLDAGSYNEQFF
TRBJ1-5 14 TRBV19 few - TGTGCCAGTAGCCGCCGAGGGGACAATCAGCCCCAGCATTTT CASSRRGDNQPQHF
TRBJ2-3 13 TRBV20-1 - TRBD2 TGCAGTGCTAGTTACGCGGGAGGAGATACGCAGTATTTT CSASYAGGDTQYF
TRBJ2-7 16 TRBV5-1 many TRBD2 TGCGCCAGCAGCCAGGGACTAGCGGGAGGTACTAACGAGCAGTACTTC CASSQGLAGGTNEQYF